This TCR beta chain was recorded in a study of blood T cell repertoires in COVID-19 (TCRdb year 2020). Background on the whole study: The collaborator samples originated in the United States, Italy and Spain and spanned the acute and convalescent phases of COVID-19. A freely available public database, intended as a resource for researchers studying the immune response to SARS-CoV-2, is where the repertoires were released. The dataset comprised deeply sampled blood TCRbeta repertoires from subjects exposed to, actively infected with, or recovered from COVID-19. HLA class I and class II types, where available, came from metadata supplied by the sample provider rather than from assay-based typing. The material from the prospective study consisted of cDNA or gDNA derived from T cells, B-cell-depleted T cells, or PBMCs. Samples came from the ongoing ImmuneRACE study (first 160 participants) plus 1,254 subjects from 6 global collaborators. A de-identified subject ID, COVID-19 status, age in years and sex were almost always included in the sample metadata. Study-level results and caveats: The quantity of clinical and demographic metadata differed by source and by participant and was supplied without curation.

Each collaborating institution followed its own protocols to collect whole blood in K2EDTA tubes. For TCRbeta analysis, collaborators shipped samples as frozen whole blood, isolated PBMCs, or DNA extracted from either of those sample types. Via the germline V gene, CDR1 is MNHEY and CDR2 SVGAGI. The germline V and J ends show losses of 5 bases and 4 bases respectively, and no gene match explains 4 bases of the junction. The CDR3 spans 14 residues, from the cysteine through the phenylalanine. Kept here is only the CDR3 DNA, which spans 42 bases and is read in frame from base 1. TCRbeta CDR3 regions were amplified from genomic DNA by means of the immunoSEQ Assay, a bias-controlled multiplex PCR. Regarding the original processing steps: The number of nucleated cells in each sample was estimated by amplification of reference gene primers within the assay. To quantify the absolute abundance of each unique TCRbeta CDR3 rearrangement, sequence reads were collapsed and filtered. For each sample, productive Simpson clonality was calculated by taking the square root of Simpson's diversity index across productive rearrangements. What TCRdb holds here is the immuneACCESS table cut down to in-frame rearrangements. Part of the clones is not present; checked against another copy, under half of the missing clones reflect an unresolved V gene, and the others are unexplained. V and J calls and clone size are as listed in that table; D and trimming were resolved from the DNA. The sample table records approximately 140,000 clones; about nine tenths of these occur just once. The leading ten clones occupy roughly 4% of the sample.

This clone was seen a single time. The antigen it recognizes is unknown. Nothing much larger sits one base from this clone, and base qualities are not available. The specimen was peripheral blood. Recombination linked TRBV6-5 to TRBJ1-4; TRBD1 aligns with 7 central bases. The origin of this receptor is a woman aged 55-69 years with active or convalescent COVID-19. In nucleotide form, the sequence is TGTGCCAGCAGTATACAGGGGATTAATGAAAAACTGTTTTTT. It is translated as CASSIQGINEKLFF.